The 21 T cell receptor beta chains below all came from one sample that was sequenced in a study of blood T cell repertoires in COVID-19. Assay used: immunoSEQ multiplex PCR; TCRdb lists only in-frame clones, some missing. The data show a few hundred thousand clones, 75% to 90% seen once. Sequences were obtained from PBMCs or T cells enriched from blood (not recorded which). All receptors derive from a woman in her forties or fifties who had recovered from COVID-19.

This clone was found once. At one of its ends the junction is not consistent with the germline gene, which may arise from a read error. The V gene is TRBV3-1 (or the pseudogene TRBV3-2), the J gene TRBJ1-2, with 8 bases that match TRBD1. Germline loops: CDR1 LGHDT, CDR2 YNNKEL (reference sequence). CDR3 length: 16 residues. The CDR3 spells CASSQEVVWDRTKHIF. CDR3 in DNA: TGTGCCAGCAGCCAAGAGGTCGTGTGGGACAGGACCAAACATATCTTC.

This chain joins TRBV20-1 and TRBJ1-2, with D unclear. Germline V gene lookup returns CDR1 DFQATT and CDR2 SNEGSKA (reference sequence). The CDR3 has 12 amino acids. The ends were cut back, 3 bases at V and 4 bases at J, with 9 bases in the middle. This chain's CDR3 is CSASGRTYGYTF. The CDR3 DNA is TGCAGTGCTAGTGGGAGAACCTATGGCTACACCTTC.

Notes on this clone: The sample carries other DNA sequences with the same CDR3. This chain uses TRBV6-5 with TRBJ1-4; 7 positions agree with TRBD1. The CDR3 runs to 15 residues. The trim removed 6 bases at V and 7 bases at J, leaving 11 bases unmatched. Germline CDR1 and CDR2: MNHEY and SVGAGI. The CDR3 DNA reads TGTGCCAGCAGCCGAGAAGGGGGCAGGGGTGAAAAACTGTTTTTT. This encodes CASSREGGRGEKLFF.

The V gene is TRBV6-2 or TRBV6-3, the J gene TRBJ2-7; 10 positions agree with TRBD2. The CDR3 loop spans 17 amino acids. CDR1 MNHEY and CDR2 SVGEGT come from the germline V gene. The V gene end was trimmed by 5 bases and the J gene end by 4 bases; junction bases not matched to a gene: 14. As DNA, the CDR3 is TGTGCCAGCAGTCCGGAGACCCCTAGCGGGAGTTCGTACGAGCAGTACTTC. Translation: CASSPETPSGSSYEQYF.

The V call is TRBV5-4, the J call TRBJ2-3, with TRBD2 matching over 11 bases. Germline lookup yields CDR1 SGHNT and CDR2 YYREEE (reference sequence). The CDR3 length is 16 residues. After removal of 4 bases from V and 0 bases from J, the junction contained 4 bases not matched to a gene. CDR3 DNA: TGTGCCAGCAGCCGACGGACTAGCGGGAGCACAGATACGCAGTATTTT. As protein: CASSRRTSGSTDTQYF.

The chain recombines TRBV14 with TRBJ2-5; 8 bases fit TRBD2. There are 14 residues in the CDR3. V gave up 0 bases and J gave up 7 bases; unmatched junction bases: 4. Germline-derived CDR1 and CDR2 are SGHDN and FVKESK. The CDR3 DNA is TGTGCCAGCAGCCAAGATGGCCGGGGGGGGACCCAGTACTTC. The encoded protein is CASSQDGRGGTQYF.

The chain combines TRBV19 with TRBJ2-1; 7 nucleotides align to TRBD2. Trimming at V came to 7 bases and at J to 8 bases, leaving 8 bases not matched to a gene. The CDR3 has 13 amino acids. CDR1 and CDR2 from the germline V gene are LNHDA and SQIVND (reference sequence). The CDR3 DNA reads as TGTGCCAGTACCACGGGCGGGAGTGATGAGCAGTTCTTC. Amino acids: CASTTGGSDEQFF.

V usage is TRBV7-2 and J usage is TRBJ2-1; 8 bases map to TRBD2. Germline CDR1 and CDR2: SGHTA and FQGNSA. The CDR3 spans 15 residues. V was pared by 1 base and J by 7 bases, with 6 bases of the junction left unmatched. This chain's CDR3 is CASSLGQRELNEQFF. Here the CDR3 DNA reads TGTGCCAGCAGCTTAGGGCAGCGGGAGCTTAATGAGCAGTTCTTC.

The rearrangement joins TRBV5-1 to TRBJ2-3; 8 bases match TRBD2. This CDR3 is 16 amino acids long. J gave up 0 bases and V 4 bases, and 7 bases lay outside the gene matches. Germline V gene lookup returns CDR1 SGHRS and CDR2 YFSETQ. The DNA for the CDR3 is TGCGCCAGCAGCCCGTTCGGGGGGGGTAGCACAGATACGCAGTATTTT. Encoded protein: CASSPFGGGSTDTQYF.

In its sample, this clone was seen a few times. The rearrangement joins TRBV5-1 to TRBJ1-4, with 7 bases lining up with TRBD1. Germline lookup yields CDR1 SGHRS and CDR2 YFSETQ. This CDR3 contains 15 residues. J gave up 7 bases and V 2 bases, and 8 bases lay outside the gene matches. CDR3 DNA sequence: TGCGCCAGCAGCTTTACAGGGGAAGTCGGTGAAAAACTGTTTTTT. Translation: CASSFTGEVGEKLFF.

The V and J genes are TRBV15 and TRBJ2-1; no reliable D call. Per germline, CDR1 LNHNV and CDR2 YYDKDF (reference sequence). The CDR3 consists of 12 residues. The V gene lost 0 bases and the J gene lost 10 bases, with 7 bases spanning the gap. CDR3 sequence: CATSRESREQFF. CDR3 nucleotides: TGTGCCACCAGCAGAGAAAGTCGGGAGCAGTTCTTC.

Written as DNA, the CDR3 is TGCGCCAGCAGCCACGGAGAGACCCAGTACTTC. This sequence encodes CASSHGETQYF. The J gene is TRBJ2-5, the V gene TRBV4-1; no reliable D call. The CDR3 has 11 residues. Per germline, CDR1 MGHRA and CDR2 YSYEKL. Trimming stripped 3 bases from V and 4 bases from J, with 3 bases between.

This chain uses TRBV5-4 with TRBJ1-2; D remains unclear. Looked up from germline, CDR1 is SGHNT and CDR2 is YYREEE (reference sequence). Trimming cost V 4 bases and J 4 bases, with 11 bases left between them. The CDR3 covers 13 residues. For the CDR3, the DNA is TGTGCCAGCAGCCAGACCCGGGGCTATGGCTACACCTTC. Encoded protein: CASSQTRGYGYTF. The complete variable domain, with remaining parts taken from reference TRBV5-4 and TRBJ1-2, reads ETGVTQSPTHLIKTRGQQVTLRCSSQSGHNTVSWYQQALGQGPQFIFQYYREEENGRGNFPPRFSGLQFPNYSSELNVNALELDDSALYLCASSQTRGYGYTFGSGTRLTVV.

The rearrangement uses TRBV4-2 and TRBJ1-2; 7 bases fit TRBD1. V trimming: 1 base; J trimming: 0 bases; junction bases outside the gene matches: 11. CDR1 LGHNA and CDR2 YNFKEQ come from the germline V gene. The CDR3 loop spans 18 amino acids. The CDR3 sequence: CASSQVEDRLWTNYGYTF. The CDR3 DNA follows: TGTGCCAGCAGCCAAGTAGAGGACAGGCTTTGGACTAACTATGGCTACACCTTC.

This chain links TRBV29-1 with TRBJ1-2; TRBD1 agrees at 8 bases. In germline, CDR1 is SQVTM, CDR2 ANQGSEA. CDR3 length: 14 amino acids. The trim removed 2 bases at V and 8 bases at J, leaving 10 bases unmatched. CDR3 loop: CSVERRQGAWGYTF. CDR3 sequence (DNA): TGCAGCGTTGAAAGGCGGCAGGGGGCATGGGGCTACACCTTC. Using reference TRBV29-1 and TRBJ1-2 for the parts outside the CDR3, the full variable domain is SAVISQKPSRDICQRGTSLTIQCQVDSQVTMMFWYRQQPGQSLTLIATANQGSEATYESGFVIDKFPISRPNLTFSTLTVSNMSPEDSSIYLCSVERRQGAWGYTFGSGTRLTVV.

The chain carries TRBV5-6 and TRBJ2-1, with 12 positions matching TRBD2. The CDR3 totals 15 residues. Trimming took 5 bases from V and 7 from J; bases not matched to a gene: 7. Germline V CDR1 and CDR2: SGHDT, YYEEEE. DNA of the CDR3: TGTGCCAGCAGAAATCCGGGGACTAGCGGGAATGAGCAGTTCTTC. This translates into CASRNPGTSGNEQFF.

V is TRBV7-9 and J is TRBJ1-2; weak D call: TRBD1 (5 bases). Germline CDR1 reads SEHNR; CDR2 reads FQNEAQ (reference sequence). Deletions cut 6 bases from V and 7 bases from J, with 21 bases between. The CDR3 extends over 15 amino acids. Here the CDR3 DNA reads TGTGCCAGCAGGGATAACAGGCCGGCTTCGGTTGGCTACACCTTC. It is translated as CASRDNRPASVGYTF. The full variable domain, with the rest looked up from reference TRBV7-9 and TRBJ1-2, is DTGVSQNPRHKITKRGQNVTFRCDPISEHNRLYWYRQTLGQGPEFLTYFQNEAQLEKSRLLSDRFSAERPKGSFSTLEIQRTEQGDSAMYLCASRDNRPASVGYTFGSGTRLTVV.

This clone was seen more than once but under ten times. The chain uses TRBV7-3 and TRBJ1-6; TRBD1 is a possible D gene (6 bases). V was pared by 5 bases and J by 6 bases, with 8 bases between. CDR1 is SGHTA and CDR2 is FQGTGA in the germline V gene. This CDR3 is built from 13 residues. CDR3 nucleotides: TGTGCCAGCAGCCCGGACAGTAATTCACCCCTCCACTTT. It is translated as CASSPDSNSPLHF.

This clone appeared a single time. The sample has other DNA sequences that encode this CDR3 too. This chain connects TRBV5-1 to TRBJ1-1; D ambiguous. The CDR3 is 14 amino acids. The V end was cut by 0 bases, the J end by 0 bases, with 6 bases between. Germline V CDR1 and CDR2: SGHRS, YFSETQ. The CDR3 spells CASSLAGMNTEAFF. CDR3 DNA: TGCGCCAGCAGCTTGGCCGGGATGAACACTGAAGCTTTCTTT.

The chain is built from TRBV29-1 and TRBJ1-3, with a tentative D call TRBD1 (5 bases). Germline lookup yields CDR1 SQVTM and CDR2 ANQGSEA. The V end was cut by 4 bases, the J end by 6 bases, with 13 bases between. The CDR3 is 13 residues long. The chain's CDR3 is CSVGQGRLNTIYF. The CDR3 bases are TGCAGCGTTGGTCAGGGCCGACTAAACACCATATATTTT.

CDR3 bases: TGTGCCAGCAGTTTGGCAGGGGAGAGCTATGGCTACACCTTC. Protein product: CASSLAGESYGYTF. The V gene is TRBV28, the J gene TRBJ1-2; D is perhaps TRBD1 (6 bases). V shed 3 bases and J shed 4 bases, with 12 bases lying between them. This CDR3 contains 14 residues. Germline lookup yields CDR1 MDHEN and CDR2 SYDVKM.